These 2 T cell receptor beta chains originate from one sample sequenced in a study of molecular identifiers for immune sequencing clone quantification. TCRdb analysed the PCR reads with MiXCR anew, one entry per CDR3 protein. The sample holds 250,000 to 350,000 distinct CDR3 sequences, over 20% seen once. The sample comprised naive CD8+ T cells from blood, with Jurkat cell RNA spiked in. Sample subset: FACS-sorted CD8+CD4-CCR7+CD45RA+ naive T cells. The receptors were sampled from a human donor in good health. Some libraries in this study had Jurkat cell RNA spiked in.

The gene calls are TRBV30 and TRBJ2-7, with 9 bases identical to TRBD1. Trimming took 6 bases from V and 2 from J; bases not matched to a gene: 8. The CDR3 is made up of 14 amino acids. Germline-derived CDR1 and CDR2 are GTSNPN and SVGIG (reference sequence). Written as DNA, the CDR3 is TGTGCCTGTTCAACAGGGGGCCTACCCTACGAGCAGTACTTC. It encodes CACSTGGLPYEQYF.

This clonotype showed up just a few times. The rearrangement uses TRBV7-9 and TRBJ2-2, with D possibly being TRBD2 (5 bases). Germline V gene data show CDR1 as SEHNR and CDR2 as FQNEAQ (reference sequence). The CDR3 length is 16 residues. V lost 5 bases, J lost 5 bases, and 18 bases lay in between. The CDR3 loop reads CASSTPRSGITGELFF. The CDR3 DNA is TGTGCCAGCAGCACTCCCCGGTCGGGGATAACCGGGGAGCTGTTTTTT.